This T cell receptor (beta chain) came from a study of regulatory T cells in long-lasting Graves disease. iRepertoire HTBI primers and Arm-PCR of CDR3 regions built TCR beta libraries. Original processing methods: Sample data revealed approximately 62 TRBV and 14 TRBJ segments. TCRdb re-derived calls from the multiplex PCR reads in MiXCR, one entry per CDR3 protein. What appears here as the V and J calls and clone size reflects TCRdb's work, not the paper's. The top ten hold over 10% of the sample, which has about 460,000 distinct CDR3 sequences, 20% to 25% seen once. This clonotype occurred a few times. Specified time point: persistent/refractory GD, antithyroid drugs over 5 years with positive TRAb. Isolated PBMC RNA provided the starting material for the TCR library. This receptor was identified in a female donor with Graves disease. Source: peripheral blood mononuclear cells (PBMCs), taken when the disease was refractory, from a patient treated with antithyroid drugs.

CDR3 in amino acids: CASSRQGRVGNTIYF. The CDR3 DNA sequence: TGTGCCAGCAGCCGACAGGGGCGAGTAGGAAACACCATATATTTT. The chain is built from TRBV7-2 and TRBJ1-3; TRBD1 matches 8 bases. V shed 5 bases and J 4 bases; nucleotides not matched to a gene: 7. Per germline, CDR1 SGHTA and CDR2 FQGNSA. The CDR3 consists of 15 residues.